The next 16 T cell receptor beta chains were all read from a single sample in a study of shared clonotypes between healthy human individuals. Assay used: immunoSEQ multiplex PCR; TCRdb lists only in-frame clones, some missing. The sample shows some 900,000 clones, less than 85% of them seen only once. Material for sequencing was memory CD4+ T cells sorted from blood. Subset noted: CD45RA-negative fraction. These receptors all come from a man younger than 35 in good health.

The gene calls are TRBV27 and TRBJ2-1; D is perhaps TRBD1 (5 bases). From germline, CDR1 is MNHEY and CDR2 SMNVEV (reference sequence). The CDR3 loop spans 12 amino acids. Trimming removed 2 bases from V and 11 bases from J, with 10 bases in between. CDR3 in DNA: TGTGCCAGCAGTTTAGGTCAGGGAAAGCAGTTCTTC. Protein sequence: CASSLGQGKQFF.

The V call is TRBV4-1, the J call TRBJ1-1, with 7 bases aligning to TRBD1. CDR3 length: 19 residues. Germline loops: CDR1 MGHRA, CDR2 YSYEKL. J gave up 1 base and V 5 bases, and 19 bases lay outside the gene matches. In nucleotides, the CDR3 is TGCGCCAGCAGCGCAACCCGGGACAGACGGGTAACGGGGAACACTGAAGCTTTCTTT. Protein product: CASSATRDRRVTGNTEAFF.

The CDR3 nucleotides read TGTGCCAGCAGGTCTATCACGGGCCCAATCTATGGCTACACCTTC. Translating gives CASRSITGPIYGYTF. The chain recombines TRBV28 with TRBJ1-2; D remains ambiguous. The CDR3 spans 15 residues. Germline-derived CDR1 and CDR2 are MDHEN and SYDVKM. Trimming pared 6 bases from V and 4 bases from J, leaving 18 bases between.

The genes are TRBV11-2 and TRBJ2-7; D is unresolved. V was cut by 0 bases and J by 3 bases, with 9 bases left in between. The CDR3 totals 14 residues. Germline loops: CDR1 SGHAT, CDR2 FQNNGV. This CDR3 reads CASSLDPDFYEQYF. The DNA of the CDR3 is TGTGCCAGCAGCTTAGATCCAGATTTCTACGAGCAGTACTTC.

The J gene is TRBJ2-1, the V gene TRBV11-3; maybe TRBD2 (7 bases). Trimming shortened V by 2 bases and J by 7 bases, and 15 bases separated the two germline ends. The CDR3 covers 15 residues. In germline, CDR1 is SGHNT, CDR2 YENEEA. CDR3 bases: TGTGCCAGCAGCTTAAGCCGGGGGGCTAGAAATGAGCAGTTCTTC. Translation: CASSLSRGARNEQFF.

The CDR3 DNA reads TGCGCCAGCGGAACAGGGGGCGCCGGCTCTGGAAACACCATATATTTT. Translation gives CASGTGGAGSGNTIYF. J is TRBJ1-3 and V is TRBV5-1; 9 bases agree with TRBD1. The CDR3 is 16 residues long. V lost 7 bases and J lost 0; bases outside the gene matches: 8. Germline V CDR1 and CDR2: SGHRS, YFSETQ.

The chain recombines TRBV7-2 with TRBJ2-3, with 9 bases lining up with TRBD2. The germline gives CDR1 SGHTA, CDR2 FQGNSA. The CDR3 runs to 15 residues. The ends lost 5 bases at V and 2 bases at J; junction bases unmatched: 5. CDR3 residues: CASSRSGRPTDTQYF. The CDR3 nucleotides read TGTGCCAGCAGCCGTAGCGGGAGACCCACAGATACGCAGTATTTT.

In regard to this clone: Other nucleotide sequences in the sample specify the same CDR3. J is TRBJ1-2 and V is TRBV5-1, with 8 bases lining up with TRBD1. Germline V gene lookup returns CDR1 SGHRS and CDR2 YFSETQ. Trimming cost V 7 bases and J 3 bases; bases outside gene matches: 5. The CDR3 length is 13 residues. In nucleotides, the CDR3 is TGCGCCAGCTCCCAGACAGGGGACTATGGCTACACCTTC. This encodes CASSQTGDYGYTF.

As regards this clone: This CDR3 is also generated by other DNA sequences in the sample. The rearrangement joins TRBV10-3 to TRBJ2-7, with D maybe TRBD1 (5 bases). Per the germline V gene, CDR1 is ENHRY and CDR2 is SYGVKD. V was shortened by 4 bases and J by 4 bases, with 8 bases between the two germline ends. The CDR3 is 12 amino acids. The CDR3 nucleotides read TGTGCCATCAGTGGCCAGGGATACGAGCAGTACTTC. Its translation: CAISGQGYEQYF.

The J gene is TRBJ2-5, the V gene TRBV5-6; 8 nucleotides line up with TRBD2. The germline CDR1 and CDR2 sequences are SGHDT and YYEEEE. This CDR3 has 16 residues. V lost 0 bases, J lost 5 bases, and 9 bases stayed unmatched. Here the CDR3 reads CASSLDPREGRETQYF. CDR3 in DNA: TGTGCCAGCAGCTTGGACCCCCGGGAGGGCCGGGAGACCCAGTACTTC.

This clone was detected ten times or more. This chain links TRBV28 with TRBJ1-2; 9 bases fit TRBD1. The CDR3 sequence is 16 residues long. Germline assignment: CDR1 MDHEN and CDR2 SYDVKM. V gave up 1 base and J gave up 4 bases; unmatched junction bases: 7. The CDR3 bases are TGTGCCAGCAGTTTATTCCACAGGGGGCAGGGCTATGGCTACACCTTC. This codes for CASSLFHRGQGYGYTF.

V usage is TRBV6-1 and J usage is TRBJ1-2; D uncertain. Germline CDR1 is MNHNS and CDR2 is SASEGT. The V end lost 3 bases, the J end lost 0 bases, and 11 bases lay between the germline ends. This CDR3 has 15 amino acids. The CDR3 DNA follows: TGTGCCAGCAGTGACAGGTTTTCCGCTAACTATGGCTACACCTTC. Protein sequence: CASSDRFSANYGYTF.

This clone appeared a few times. This chain uses TRBV27 with TRBJ1-2; 9 bases fit TRBD1. V trimming: 5 bases; J trimming: 4 bases; junction bases outside the gene matches: 5. The CDR3 is 14 amino acids. Germline assignment: CDR1 MNHEY and CDR2 SMNVEV (reference sequence). The CDR3 sequence: CASSPAGQGYGYTF. The CDR3 DNA is TGTGCCAGCAGTCCCGCGGGACAGGGCTATGGCTACACCTTC.

This rearrangement joins TRBV28 to TRBJ2-6; the D is unclear. CDR1 is MDHEN and CDR2 is SYDVKM in the germline V gene. V was trimmed by 6 bases and J by 0 bases, leaving 12 bases between them. The CDR3 consists of 16 residues. The CDR3 DNA sequence: TGTGCCAGCAGCCGCCCCTCATACTCTGGGGCCAACGTCCTGACTTTC. It codes for CASSRPSYSGANVLTF.

V usage is TRBV30 and J usage is TRBJ1-4; 9 bases agree with TRBD1. Losses at the gene ends were 2 bases for V and 2 bases for J; bases not matched to a gene: 15. Germline CDR1 GTSNPN, CDR2 SVGIG (reference sequence). The CDR3 runs 19 residues. CDR3 nucleotides: TGTGCCTGGAGTACCCCGGGACAGGGAATGTCGTGGACTAATGAAAAACTGTTTTTT. This encodes CAWSTPGQGMSWTNEKLFF.

V gene TRBV7-2 combines with J gene TRBJ1-6; no clear D. The CDR3 has 14 residues. The germline V gene encodes CDR1 SGHTA and CDR2 FQGNSA. Trimming cost V 2 bases and J 7 bases, with 9 bases left between them. This CDR3 is CASSLLQLNSPLHF. The CDR3 DNA is TGTGCCAGCAGCTTATTACAACTGAATTCACCCCTCCACTTT.